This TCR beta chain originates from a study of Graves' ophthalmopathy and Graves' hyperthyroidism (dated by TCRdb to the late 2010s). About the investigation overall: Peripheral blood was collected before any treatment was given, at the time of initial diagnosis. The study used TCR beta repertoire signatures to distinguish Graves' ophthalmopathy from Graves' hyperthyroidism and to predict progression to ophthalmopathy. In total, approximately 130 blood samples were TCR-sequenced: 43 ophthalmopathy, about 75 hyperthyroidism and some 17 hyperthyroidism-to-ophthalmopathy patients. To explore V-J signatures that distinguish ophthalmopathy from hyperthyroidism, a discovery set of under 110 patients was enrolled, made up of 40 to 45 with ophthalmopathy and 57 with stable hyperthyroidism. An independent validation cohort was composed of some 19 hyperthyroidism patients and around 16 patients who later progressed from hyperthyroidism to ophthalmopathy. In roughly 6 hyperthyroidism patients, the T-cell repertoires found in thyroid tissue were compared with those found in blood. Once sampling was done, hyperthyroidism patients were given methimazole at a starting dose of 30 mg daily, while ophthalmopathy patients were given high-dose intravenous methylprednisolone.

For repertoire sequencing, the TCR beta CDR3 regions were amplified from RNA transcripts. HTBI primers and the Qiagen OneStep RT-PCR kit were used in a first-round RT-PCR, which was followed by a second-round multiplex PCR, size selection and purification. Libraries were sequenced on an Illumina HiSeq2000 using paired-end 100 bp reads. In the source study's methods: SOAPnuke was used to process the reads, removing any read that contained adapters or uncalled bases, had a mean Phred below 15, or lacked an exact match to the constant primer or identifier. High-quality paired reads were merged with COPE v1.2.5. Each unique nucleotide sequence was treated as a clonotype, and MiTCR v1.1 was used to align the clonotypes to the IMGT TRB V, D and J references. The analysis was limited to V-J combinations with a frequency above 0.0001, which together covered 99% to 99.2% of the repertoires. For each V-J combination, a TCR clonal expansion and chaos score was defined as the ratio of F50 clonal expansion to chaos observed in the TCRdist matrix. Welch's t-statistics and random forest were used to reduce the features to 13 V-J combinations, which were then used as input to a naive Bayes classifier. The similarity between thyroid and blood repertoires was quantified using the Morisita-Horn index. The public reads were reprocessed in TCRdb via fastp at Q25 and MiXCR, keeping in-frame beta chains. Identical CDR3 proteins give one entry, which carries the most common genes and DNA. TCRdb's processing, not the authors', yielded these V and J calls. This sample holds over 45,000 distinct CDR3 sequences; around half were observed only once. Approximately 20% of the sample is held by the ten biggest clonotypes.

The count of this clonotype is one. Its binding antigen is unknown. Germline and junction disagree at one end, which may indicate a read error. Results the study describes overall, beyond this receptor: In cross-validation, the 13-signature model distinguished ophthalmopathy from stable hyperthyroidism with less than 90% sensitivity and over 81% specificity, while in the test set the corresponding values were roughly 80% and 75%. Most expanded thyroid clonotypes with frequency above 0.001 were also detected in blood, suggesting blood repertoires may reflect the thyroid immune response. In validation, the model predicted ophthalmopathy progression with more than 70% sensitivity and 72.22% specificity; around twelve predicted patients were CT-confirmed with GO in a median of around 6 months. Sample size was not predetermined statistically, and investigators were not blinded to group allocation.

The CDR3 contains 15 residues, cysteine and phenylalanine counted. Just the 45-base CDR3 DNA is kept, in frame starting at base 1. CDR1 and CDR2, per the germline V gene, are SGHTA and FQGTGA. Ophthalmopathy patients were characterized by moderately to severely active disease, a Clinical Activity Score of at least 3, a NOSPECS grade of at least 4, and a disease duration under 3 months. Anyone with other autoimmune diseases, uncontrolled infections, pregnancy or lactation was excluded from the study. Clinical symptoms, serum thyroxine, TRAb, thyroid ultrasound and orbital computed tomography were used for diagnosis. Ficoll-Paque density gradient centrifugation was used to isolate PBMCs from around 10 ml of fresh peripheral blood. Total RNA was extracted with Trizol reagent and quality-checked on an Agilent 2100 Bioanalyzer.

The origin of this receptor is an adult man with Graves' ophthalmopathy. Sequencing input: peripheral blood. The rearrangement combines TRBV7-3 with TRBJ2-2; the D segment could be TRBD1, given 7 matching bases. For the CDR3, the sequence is CASSLGGDSTGELLF. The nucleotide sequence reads TGTGCCAGCAGTCTTGGCGGGGACAGCACCGGGGAGCTGCTTTTT. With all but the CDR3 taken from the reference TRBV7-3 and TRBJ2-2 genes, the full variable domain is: GAGVSQTPSNKVTEKGKYVELRCDPISGHTALYWYRQSLGQGPEFLIYFQGTGAADDSGLPNDRFFAVRPEGSVSTLKIQRTERGDSAVYLCASSLGGDSTGELLFGEGSRLTVL.